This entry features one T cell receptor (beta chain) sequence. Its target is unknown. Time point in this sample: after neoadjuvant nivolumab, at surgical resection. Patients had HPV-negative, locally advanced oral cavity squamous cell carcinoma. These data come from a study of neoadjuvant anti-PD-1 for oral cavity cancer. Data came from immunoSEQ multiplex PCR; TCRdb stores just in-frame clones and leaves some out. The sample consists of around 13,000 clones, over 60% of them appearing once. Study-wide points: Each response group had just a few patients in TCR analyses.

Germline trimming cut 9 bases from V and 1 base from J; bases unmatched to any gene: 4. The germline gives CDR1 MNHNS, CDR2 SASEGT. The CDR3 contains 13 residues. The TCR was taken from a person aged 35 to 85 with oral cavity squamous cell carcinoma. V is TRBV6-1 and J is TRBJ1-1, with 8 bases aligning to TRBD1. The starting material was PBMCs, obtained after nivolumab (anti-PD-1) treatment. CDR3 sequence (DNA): TGTGCCAGTAGGACAGGGCCGAACACTGAAGCTTTCTTT. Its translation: CASRTGPNTEAFF.